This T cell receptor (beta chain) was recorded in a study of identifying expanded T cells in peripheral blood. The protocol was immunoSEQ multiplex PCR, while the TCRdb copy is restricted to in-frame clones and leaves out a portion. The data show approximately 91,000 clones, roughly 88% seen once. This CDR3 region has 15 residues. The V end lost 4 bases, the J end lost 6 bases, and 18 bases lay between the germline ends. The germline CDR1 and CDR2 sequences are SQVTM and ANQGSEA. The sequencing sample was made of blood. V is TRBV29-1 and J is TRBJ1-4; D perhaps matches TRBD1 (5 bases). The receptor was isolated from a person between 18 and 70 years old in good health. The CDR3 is CSVGGRDGEYEKLFF. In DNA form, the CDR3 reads TGCAGCGTTGGCGGCCGGGACGGAGAATATGAAAAACTGTTTTTT.